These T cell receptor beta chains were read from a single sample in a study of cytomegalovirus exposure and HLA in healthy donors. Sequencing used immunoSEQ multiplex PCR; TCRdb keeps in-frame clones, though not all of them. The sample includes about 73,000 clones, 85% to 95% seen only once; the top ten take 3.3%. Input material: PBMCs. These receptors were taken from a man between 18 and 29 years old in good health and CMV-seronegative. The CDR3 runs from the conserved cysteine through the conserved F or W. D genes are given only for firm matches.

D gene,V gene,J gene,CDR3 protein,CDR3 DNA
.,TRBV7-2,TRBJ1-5,CASSRTGNQPQHF,TGTGCCAGCAGCCGTACAGGAAATCAGCCCCAGCATTTT
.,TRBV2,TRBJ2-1,CASSGEAGHEQFF,TGTGCCAGCAGTGGAGAGGCAGGGCATGAGCAGTTCTTC
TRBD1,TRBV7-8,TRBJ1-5,CASSLALDRVQPQHF,TGTGCCAGCAGCTTAGCGTTGGACAGGGTTCAGCCCCAGCATTTT
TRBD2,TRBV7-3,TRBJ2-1,CASSQRTSGALGEQFF,TGTGCCAGCAGCCAAAGGACTAGCGGGGCTCTTGGTGAGCAGTTCTTC
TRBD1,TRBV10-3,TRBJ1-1,CAIREQGAGTEAFF,TGTGCCATCAGGGAACAGGGGGCAGGGACTGAAGCTTTCTTT
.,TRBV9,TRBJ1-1,CASSSRLGTTSFF,TGTGCCAGCAGCTCTCGATTGGGGACAACTTCTTTCTTT
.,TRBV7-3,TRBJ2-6,CASSFRGAASGANVLTF,TGTGCCAGCAGCTTCCGGGGGGCGGCATCTGGGGCCAACGTCCTGACTTTC
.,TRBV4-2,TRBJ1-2,CASSQDWGGNDGYTF,TGTGCCAGCAGCCAAGATTGGGGAGGAAACGATGGCTACACCTTC
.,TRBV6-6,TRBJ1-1,CASSYSRVNTEAFF,TGTGCCAGCAGTTACTCGAGAGTGAACACTGAAGCTTTCTTT
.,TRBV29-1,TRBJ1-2,CSVASGVTPNYGYTF,TGCAGCGTTGCCTCAGGGGTTACCCCTAACTATGGCTACACCTTC
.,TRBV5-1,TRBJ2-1,CASSLGGGDEQFF,TGCGCCAGCAGCTTAGGAGGCGGGGATGAGCAGTTCTTC
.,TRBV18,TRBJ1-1,CASSPQQSTEAFF,TGTGCCAGCTCACCGCAACAGAGCACTGAAGCTTTCTTT